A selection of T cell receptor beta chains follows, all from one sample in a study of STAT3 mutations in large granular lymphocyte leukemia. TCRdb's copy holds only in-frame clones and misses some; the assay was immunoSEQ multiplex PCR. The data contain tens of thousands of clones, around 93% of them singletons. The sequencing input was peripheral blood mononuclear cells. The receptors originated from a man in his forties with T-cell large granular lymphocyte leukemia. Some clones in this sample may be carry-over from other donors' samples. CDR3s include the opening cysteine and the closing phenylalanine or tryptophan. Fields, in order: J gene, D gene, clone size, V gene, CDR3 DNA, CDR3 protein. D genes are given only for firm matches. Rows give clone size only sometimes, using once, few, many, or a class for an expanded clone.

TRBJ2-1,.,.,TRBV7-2,TGTGCCAGCAGCTCACAGAAAGGGGTAGTAAGCTACAATGAGCAGTTCTTC,CASSSQKGVVSYNEQFF
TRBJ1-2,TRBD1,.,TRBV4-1,TGCGCCAGCAGCCATCTGCCGAGCGGGACAGGGAACTTC,CASSHLPSGTGNF
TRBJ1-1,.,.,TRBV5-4,TGTGCCAGCAGCCTCGGGACCCACACTGAAGCTTTCTTT,CASSLGTHTEAFF
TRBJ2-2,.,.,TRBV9,TGTGCCAGCAGCGTACGACAGAGCACCGGGGAGCTGTTTTTT,CASSVRQSTGELFF
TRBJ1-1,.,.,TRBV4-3,TGCGCCAGCAGCCAAGATCGGGCAGGGGTATTGAACACTGAAGCTTTCTTT,CASSQDRAGVLNTEAFF
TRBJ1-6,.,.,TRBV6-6,TGTGCCAGCAGTTACTCTGAGGGGAATTCACCCCTCCACTTT,CASSYSEGNSPLHF
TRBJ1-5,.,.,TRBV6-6,TGTGCCAGCAGTCCTCCCAATCAGCCCCAGCATTTT,CASSPPNQPQHF
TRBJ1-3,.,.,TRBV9,TGTGCCAGCAGCGTAACAACAGGGAGCACTGGAAACACCATATATTTT,CASSVTTGSTGNTIYF
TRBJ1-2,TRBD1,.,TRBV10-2,TGCGCCAGCAAAACGGGGACAGGGGACTATGGCTACACCTTC,CASKTGTGDYGYTF
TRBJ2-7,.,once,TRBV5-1,TGCGCCAGCAGTCTCGGGGACGACTACGAGCAGTACTTC,CASSLGDDYEQYF
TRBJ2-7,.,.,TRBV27,TGTGCCAGCAGTTTAGCTTCGGCCTACGAGCAGTACTTC,CASSLASAYEQYF
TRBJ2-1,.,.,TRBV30,TGTGCCTGGAGTTCGGCCCGTGAGCAGTTCTTC,CAWSSAREQFF
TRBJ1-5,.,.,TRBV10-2,TGCGCCAGCAGTGAATTCCCCCCTTGGGGTAAGGGGTATAGCAATCAGCCCCAGCATTTT,CASSEFPPWGKGYSNQPQHF
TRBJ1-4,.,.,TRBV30,TGTGCCTGGAGCCAAGGAACAACTAATGAAAAACTGTTTTTT,CAWSQGTTNEKLFF
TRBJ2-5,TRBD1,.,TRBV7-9,TGTGCCAGCAGCTCGGACAGGGCCCAAGAGACCCAGTACTTC,CASSSDRAQETQYF
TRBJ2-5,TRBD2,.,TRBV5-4,TGTGCCAGCACCCGGACTAGCGGGGGCCCCTCAGAGACCCAGTACTTC,CASTRTSGGPSETQYF
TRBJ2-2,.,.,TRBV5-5,TGTGCCAGCAGCCCGCAGGGAGGCCCCGACACCGGGGAGCTGTTTTTT,CASSPQGGPDTGELFF
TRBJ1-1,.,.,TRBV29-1,TGCAGCGTTGTCGGCGTGAACACTGAAGCTTTCTTT,CSVVGVNTEAFF
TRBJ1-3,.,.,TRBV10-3,TGTGCCATGATGAGCTCTGGAAACACCATATATTTT,CAMMSSGNTIYF
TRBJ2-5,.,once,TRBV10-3,TGTGCCATCAGTGAGTCGAACCAAGAGACCCAGTACTTC,CAISESNQETQYF
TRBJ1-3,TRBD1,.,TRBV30,TGTGCCTGGAGCCGGGACAGTGGAAACACCATATATTTT,CAWSRDSGNTIYF
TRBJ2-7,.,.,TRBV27,TGTGCCAGCAGTTTAAAGACCGGCTACTACGAGCAGTACTTC,CASSLKTGYYEQYF
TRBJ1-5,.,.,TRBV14,TGTGCCAGCAGCCGGGAACGTAGTCAGCCCCAGCATTTT,CASSRERSQPQHF
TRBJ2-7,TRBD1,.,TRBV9,TGTGCCAGCACCCCTGACAGGGGGCACGAGCAGTACTTC,CASTPDRGHEQYF
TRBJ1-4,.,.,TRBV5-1,TGCGCCAGCAGCCTTGACAGCTTTAATGAAAAACTGTTTTTT,CASSLDSFNEKLFF